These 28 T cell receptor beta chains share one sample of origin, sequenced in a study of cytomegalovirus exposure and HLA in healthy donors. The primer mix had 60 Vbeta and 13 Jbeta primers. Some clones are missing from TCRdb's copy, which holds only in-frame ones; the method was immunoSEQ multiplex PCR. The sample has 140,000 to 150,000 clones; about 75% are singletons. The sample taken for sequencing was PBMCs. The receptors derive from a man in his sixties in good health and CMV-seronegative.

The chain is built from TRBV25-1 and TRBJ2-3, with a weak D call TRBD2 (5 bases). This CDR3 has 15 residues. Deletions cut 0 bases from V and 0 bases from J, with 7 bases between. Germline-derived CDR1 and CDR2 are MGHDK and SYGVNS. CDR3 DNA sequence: TGTGCCAGCAGTGAATATGGGGAGAGCACAGATACGCAGTATTTT. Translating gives CASSEYGESTDTQYF.

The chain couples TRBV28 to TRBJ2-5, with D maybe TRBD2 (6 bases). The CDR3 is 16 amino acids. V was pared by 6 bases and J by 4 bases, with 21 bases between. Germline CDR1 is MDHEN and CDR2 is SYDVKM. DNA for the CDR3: TGTGCCAGCAGCGAAACCAACGGGAGAAGGGGAGAGACCCAGTACTTC. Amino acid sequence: CASSETNGRRGETQYF. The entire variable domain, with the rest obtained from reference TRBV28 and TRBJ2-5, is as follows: DVKVTQSSRYLVKRTGEKVFLECVQDMDHENMFWYRQDPGLGLRLIYFSYDVKMKEKGDIPEGYSVSREKKERFSLILESASTNQTSMYLCASSETNGRRGETQYFGPGTRLLVL.

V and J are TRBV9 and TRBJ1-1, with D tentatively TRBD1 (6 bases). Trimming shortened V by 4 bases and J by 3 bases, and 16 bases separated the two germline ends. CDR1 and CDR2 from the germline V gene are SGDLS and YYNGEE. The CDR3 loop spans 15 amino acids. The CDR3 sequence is CASSRTVDRYTEAFF. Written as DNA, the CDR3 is TGTGCCAGCAGCCGAACGGTGGACAGATACACTGAAGCTTTCTTT.

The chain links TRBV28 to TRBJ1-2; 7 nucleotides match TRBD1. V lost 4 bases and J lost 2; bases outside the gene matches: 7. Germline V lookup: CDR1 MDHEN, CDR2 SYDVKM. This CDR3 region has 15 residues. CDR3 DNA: TGTGCCAGCAGTTCCCGGGGACAGTTAAACTATGGCTACACCTTC. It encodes CASSSRGQLNYGYTF.

The CDR3 spells CASSDTGGQPQHF. The CDR3 DNA is TGTGCCAGCAGTGATACGGGGGGTCAGCCCCAGCATTTT. This chain connects TRBV6-4 to TRBJ1-5, with D possibly TRBD1 on 5 matching bases. CDR3 length: 13 residues. V dropped 3 bases and J dropped 6 bases, with 9 bases sitting between them. In germline, CDR1 is MRHNA, CDR2 SNTAGT.

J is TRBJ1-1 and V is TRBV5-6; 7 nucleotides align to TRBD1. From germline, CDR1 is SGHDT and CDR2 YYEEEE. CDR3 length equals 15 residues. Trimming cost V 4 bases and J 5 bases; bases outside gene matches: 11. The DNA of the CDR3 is TGTGCCAGCAGCCCAGGACAGGTTTTGGGTACTGAAGCTTTCTTT. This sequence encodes CASSPGQVLGTEAFF. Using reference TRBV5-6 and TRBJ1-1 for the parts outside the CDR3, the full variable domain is DAGVTQSPTHLIKTRGQQVTLRCSPKSGHDTVSWYQQALGQGPQFIFQYYEEEERQRGNFPDRFSGHQFPNYSSELNVNALLLGDSALYLCASSPGQVLGTEAFFGQGTRLTVV.

DNA of the CDR3: TGTGCCAGCAGTGAATTCGGGAGCCCGAACACTGAAGCTTTCTTT. As protein: CASSEFGSPNTEAFF. The V gene is TRBV25-1, the J gene TRBJ1-1; the D is unclear. The CDR3 is made up of 15 amino acids. The germline CDR1 and CDR2 sequences are MGHDK and SYGVNS. V was trimmed by 1 base and J by 1 base, leaving 10 bases between them.

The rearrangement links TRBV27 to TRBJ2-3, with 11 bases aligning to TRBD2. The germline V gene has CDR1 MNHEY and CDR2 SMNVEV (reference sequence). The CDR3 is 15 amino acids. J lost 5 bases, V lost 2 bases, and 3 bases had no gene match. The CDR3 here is CASSLELAGEDTQYF. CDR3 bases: TGTGCCAGCAGTTTAGAACTAGCGGGAGAAGATACGCAGTATTTT.

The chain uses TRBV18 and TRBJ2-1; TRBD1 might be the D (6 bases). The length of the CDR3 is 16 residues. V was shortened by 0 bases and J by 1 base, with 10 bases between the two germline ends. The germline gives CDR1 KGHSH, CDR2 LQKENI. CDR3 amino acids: CASSPPGGLSYNEQFF. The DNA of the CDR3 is TGTGCCAGCTCACCACCTGGGGGCTTATCCTACAATGAGCAGTTCTTC.

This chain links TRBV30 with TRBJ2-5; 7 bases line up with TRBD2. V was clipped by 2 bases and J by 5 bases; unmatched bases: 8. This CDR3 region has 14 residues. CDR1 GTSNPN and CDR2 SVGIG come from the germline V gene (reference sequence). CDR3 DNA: TGTGCCTGGAGTTCCCTTGGGGAGGGGGAGACCCAGTACTTC. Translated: CAWSSLGEGETQYF.

CDR3: CASSVGGNLYNEQFF. CDR3 DNA: TGTGCCAGCAGCGTAGGCGGGAACCTCTACAATGAGCAGTTCTTC. The chain is built from TRBV9 and TRBJ2-1, with D perhaps TRBD2 (6 bases). The CDR3 consists of 15 residues. Germline V gene lookup returns CDR1 SGDLS and CDR2 YYNGEE. The V and J ends lost 0 bases and 3 bases respectively, with 10 bases between them.

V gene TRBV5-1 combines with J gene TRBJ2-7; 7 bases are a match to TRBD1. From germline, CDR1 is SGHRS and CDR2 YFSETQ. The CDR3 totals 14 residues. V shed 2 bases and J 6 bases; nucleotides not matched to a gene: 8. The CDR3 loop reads CASSLSGAGGEQYF. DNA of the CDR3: TGCGCCAGCAGCTTATCAGGGGCAGGGGGCGAGCAGTACTTC.

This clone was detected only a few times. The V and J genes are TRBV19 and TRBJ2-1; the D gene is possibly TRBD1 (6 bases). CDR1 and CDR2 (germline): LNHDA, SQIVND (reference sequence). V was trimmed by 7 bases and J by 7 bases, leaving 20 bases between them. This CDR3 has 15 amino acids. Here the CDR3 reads CASMGRGGIGNEQFF. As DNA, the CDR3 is TGTGCCAGTATGGGAAGAGGGGGAATAGGGAATGAGCAGTTCTTC.

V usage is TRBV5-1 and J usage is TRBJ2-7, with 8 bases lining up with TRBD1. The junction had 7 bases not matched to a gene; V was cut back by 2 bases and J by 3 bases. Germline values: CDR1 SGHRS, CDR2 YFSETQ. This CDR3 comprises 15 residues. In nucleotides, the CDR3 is TGCGCCAGCAGCTTCCTACAGGGGGGCCTCTACGAGCAGTACTTC. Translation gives CASSFLQGGLYEQYF.

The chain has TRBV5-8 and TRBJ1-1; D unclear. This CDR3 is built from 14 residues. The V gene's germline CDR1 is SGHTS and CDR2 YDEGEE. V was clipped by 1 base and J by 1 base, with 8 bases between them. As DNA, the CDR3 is TGTGCCAGCAGCTTGAGCCCTGAGAACACTGAAGCTTTCTTT. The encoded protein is CASSLSPENTEAFF. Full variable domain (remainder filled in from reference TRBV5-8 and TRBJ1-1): EAGVTQSPTHLIKTRGQQATLRCSPISGHTSVYWYQQALGLGLQFLLWYDEGEERNRGNFPPRFSGRQFPNYSSELNVNALELEDSALYLCASSLSPENTEAFFGQGTRLTVV.

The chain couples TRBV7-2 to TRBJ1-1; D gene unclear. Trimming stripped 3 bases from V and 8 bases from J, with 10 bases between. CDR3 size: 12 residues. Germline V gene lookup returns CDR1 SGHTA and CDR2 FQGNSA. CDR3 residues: CASSLLAAEAFF. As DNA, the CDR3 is TGTGCCAGCAGCTTGCTAGCCGCCGAAGCTTTCTTT.

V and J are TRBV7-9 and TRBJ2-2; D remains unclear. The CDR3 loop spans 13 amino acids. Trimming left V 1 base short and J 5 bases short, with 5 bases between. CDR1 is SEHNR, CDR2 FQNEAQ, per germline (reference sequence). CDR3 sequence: CASSLVPTGELFF. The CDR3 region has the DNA TGTGCCAGCAGCTTAGTCCCTACCGGGGAGCTGTTTTTT. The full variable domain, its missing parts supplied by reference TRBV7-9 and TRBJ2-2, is DTGVSQNPRHKITKRGQNVTFRCDPISEHNRLYWYRQTLGQGPEFLTYFQNEAQLEKSRLLSDRFSAERPKGSFSTLEIQRTEQGDSAMYLCASSLVPTGELFFGEGSRLTVL.

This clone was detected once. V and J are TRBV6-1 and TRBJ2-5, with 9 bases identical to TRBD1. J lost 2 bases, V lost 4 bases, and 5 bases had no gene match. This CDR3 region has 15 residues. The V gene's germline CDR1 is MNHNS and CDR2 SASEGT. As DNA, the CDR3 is TGTGCCAGCAGTGGGGGACAGGGAGGACAAGAGACCCAGTACTTC. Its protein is CASSGGQGGQETQYF.

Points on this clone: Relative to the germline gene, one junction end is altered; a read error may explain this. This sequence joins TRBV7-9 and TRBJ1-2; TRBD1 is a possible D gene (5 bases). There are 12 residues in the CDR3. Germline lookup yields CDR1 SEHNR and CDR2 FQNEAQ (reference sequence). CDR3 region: CSSSEFRDGYTF. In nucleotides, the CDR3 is TGTTCCAGCAGCGAATTCAGGGATGGCTACACCTTC.

Here the CDR3 reads CASSLELAESTDTQYF. The CDR3 coding sequence is TGTGCCAGCAGCTTGGAGCTAGCGGAGAGCACAGATACGCAGTATTTT. V is TRBV5-4 and J is TRBJ2-3; TRBD2 matches at 7 bases. Germline values: CDR1 SGHNT, CDR2 YYREEE (reference sequence). V shed 0 bases, J shed 0 bases, and the junction held 4 bases outside the gene matches. The CDR3 runs to 16 residues.

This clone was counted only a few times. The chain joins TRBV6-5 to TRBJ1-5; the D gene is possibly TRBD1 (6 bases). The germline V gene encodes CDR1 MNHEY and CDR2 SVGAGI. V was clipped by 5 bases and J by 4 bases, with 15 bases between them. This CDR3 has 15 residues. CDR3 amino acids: CASSATGIVNQPQHF. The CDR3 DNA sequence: TGTGCCAGCAGTGCTACAGGGATCGTTAATCAGCCCCAGCATTTT.

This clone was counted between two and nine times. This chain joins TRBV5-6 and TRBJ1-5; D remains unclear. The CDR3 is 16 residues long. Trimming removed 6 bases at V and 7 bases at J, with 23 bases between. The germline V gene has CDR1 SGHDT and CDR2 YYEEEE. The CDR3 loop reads CASTTSFRGRGQPQHF. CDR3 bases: TGTGCCAGCACTACCTCTTTCCGGGGTCGAGGGCAGCCCCAGCATTTT.

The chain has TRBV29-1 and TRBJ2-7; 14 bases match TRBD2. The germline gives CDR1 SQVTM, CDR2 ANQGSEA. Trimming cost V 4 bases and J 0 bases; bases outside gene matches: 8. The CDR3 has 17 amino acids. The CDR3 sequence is CSVGGLAGDRNSYEQYF. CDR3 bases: TGCAGCGTTGGGGGACTAGCGGGAGACCGGAACTCCTACGAGCAGTACTTC.

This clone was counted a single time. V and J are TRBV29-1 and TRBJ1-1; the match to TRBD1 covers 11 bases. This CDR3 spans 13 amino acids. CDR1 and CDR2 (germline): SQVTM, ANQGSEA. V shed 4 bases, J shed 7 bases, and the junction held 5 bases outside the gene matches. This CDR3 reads CSVGGQGENEAFF. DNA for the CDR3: TGCAGCGTTGGGGGACAGGGGGAGAATGAAGCTTTCTTT.

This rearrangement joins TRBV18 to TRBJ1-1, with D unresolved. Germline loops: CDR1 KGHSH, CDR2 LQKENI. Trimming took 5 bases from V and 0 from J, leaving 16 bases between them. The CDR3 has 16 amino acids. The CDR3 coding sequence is TGTGCCAGCTCATATAACCTTCAGGAACTGAACACTGAAGCTTTCTTT. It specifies CASSYNLQELNTEAFF.

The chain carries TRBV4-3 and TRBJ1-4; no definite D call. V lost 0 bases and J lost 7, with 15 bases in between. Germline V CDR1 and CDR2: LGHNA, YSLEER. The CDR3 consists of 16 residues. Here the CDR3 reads CASSQDGRSSSEKLFF. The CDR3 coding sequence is TGCGCCAGCAGCCAAGATGGCAGGTCTTCAAGTGAAAAACTGTTTTTT.

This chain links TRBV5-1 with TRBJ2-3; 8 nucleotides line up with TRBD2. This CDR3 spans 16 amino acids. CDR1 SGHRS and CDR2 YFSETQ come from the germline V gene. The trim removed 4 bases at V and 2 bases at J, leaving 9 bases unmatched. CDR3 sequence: CASSISGRGFTDTQYF. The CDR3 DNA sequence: TGCGCCAGCAGCATAAGCGGGAGAGGGTTCACAGATACGCAGTATTTT. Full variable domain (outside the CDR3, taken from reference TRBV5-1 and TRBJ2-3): KAGVTQTPRYLIKTRGQQVTLSCSPISGHRSVSWYQQTPGQGLQFLFEYFSETQRNKGNFPGRFSGRQFSNSRSEMNVSTLELGDSALYLCASSISGRGFTDTQYFGPGTRLTVL.

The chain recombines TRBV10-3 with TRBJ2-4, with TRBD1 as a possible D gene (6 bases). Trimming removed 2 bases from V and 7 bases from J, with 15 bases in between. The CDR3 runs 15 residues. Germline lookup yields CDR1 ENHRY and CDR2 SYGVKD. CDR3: CAISEIGGVINIQYF. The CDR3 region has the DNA TGTGCCATCAGTGAGATAGGGGGAGTGATCAACATTCAGTACTTC.